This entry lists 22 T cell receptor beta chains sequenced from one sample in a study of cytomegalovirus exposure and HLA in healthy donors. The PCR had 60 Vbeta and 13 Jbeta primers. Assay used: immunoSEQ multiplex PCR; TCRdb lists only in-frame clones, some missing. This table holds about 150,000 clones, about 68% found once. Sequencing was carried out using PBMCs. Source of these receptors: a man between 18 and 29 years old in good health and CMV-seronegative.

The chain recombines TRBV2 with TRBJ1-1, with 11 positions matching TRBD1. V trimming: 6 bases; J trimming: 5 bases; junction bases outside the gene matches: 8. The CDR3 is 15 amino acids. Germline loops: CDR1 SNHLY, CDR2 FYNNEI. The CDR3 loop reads CASSGQGARGTEAFF. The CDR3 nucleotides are TGTGCCAGCAGCGGACAGGGGGCGCGAGGTACTGAAGCTTTCTTT.

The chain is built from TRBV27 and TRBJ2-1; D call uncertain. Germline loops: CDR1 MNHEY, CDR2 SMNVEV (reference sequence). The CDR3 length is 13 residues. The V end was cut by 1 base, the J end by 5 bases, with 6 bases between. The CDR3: CASSLYVDNEQFF. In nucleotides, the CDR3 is TGTGCCAGCAGTTTATATGTCGACAATGAGCAGTTCTTC.

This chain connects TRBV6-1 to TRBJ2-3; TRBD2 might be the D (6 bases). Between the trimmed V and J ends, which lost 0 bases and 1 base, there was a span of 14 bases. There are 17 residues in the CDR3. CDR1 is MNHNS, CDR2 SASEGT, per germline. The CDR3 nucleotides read TGTGCCAGCAGTGAAGCTGGGGGGTTGGGTCGCACAGATACGCAGTATTTT. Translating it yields CASSEAGGLGRTDTQYF.

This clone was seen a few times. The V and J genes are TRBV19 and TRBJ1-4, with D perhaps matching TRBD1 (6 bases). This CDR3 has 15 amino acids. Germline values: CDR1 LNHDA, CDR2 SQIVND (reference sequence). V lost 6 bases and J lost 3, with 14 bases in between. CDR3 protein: CASRPTGPANEKLFF. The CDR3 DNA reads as TGTGCCAGTAGACCGACAGGCCCGGCTAATGAAAAACTGTTTTTT.

CDR3 protein: CASSVLGGGTNEQFF. In nucleotides, the CDR3 is TGTGCCAGCAGCGTACTGGGAGGGGGTACGAATGAGCAGTTCTTC. V usage is TRBV9 and J usage is TRBJ2-1, with D perhaps matching TRBD2 (7 bases). V lost 1 base to trimming and J lost 7 bases, with 15 bases between them. The CDR3 is 15 residues long. Germline CDR1 SGDLS, CDR2 YYNGEE.

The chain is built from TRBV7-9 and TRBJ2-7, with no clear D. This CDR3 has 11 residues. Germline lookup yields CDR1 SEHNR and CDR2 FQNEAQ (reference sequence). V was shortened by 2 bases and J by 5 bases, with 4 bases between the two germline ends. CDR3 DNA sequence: TGTGCCAGCAGCTTAAGCCACGAGCAGTACTTC. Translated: CASSLSHEQYF.

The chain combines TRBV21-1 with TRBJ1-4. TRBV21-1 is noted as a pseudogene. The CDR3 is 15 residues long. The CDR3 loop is CASSKVGGVGEKLFF. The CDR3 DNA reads TGTGCCAGCAGCAAAGTGGGGGGGGTAGGCGAAAAACTGTTTTTT.

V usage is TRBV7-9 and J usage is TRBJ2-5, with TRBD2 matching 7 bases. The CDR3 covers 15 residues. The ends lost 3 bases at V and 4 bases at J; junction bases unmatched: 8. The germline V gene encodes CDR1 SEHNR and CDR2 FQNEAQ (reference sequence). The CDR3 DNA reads TGTGCCAGCAGCTTCAGAGCGGGGACTGGAGAGACCCAGTACTTC. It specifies CASSFRAGTGETQYF.

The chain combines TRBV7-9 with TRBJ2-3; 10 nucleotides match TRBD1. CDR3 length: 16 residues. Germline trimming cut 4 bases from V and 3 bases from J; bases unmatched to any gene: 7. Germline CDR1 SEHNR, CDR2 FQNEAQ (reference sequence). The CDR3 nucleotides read TGTGCCAGCAGCTCCTCCTGGGGACAGGGGACAGATACGCAGTATTTT. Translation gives CASSSSWGQGTDTQYF.

CDR3 loop: CASSQDRASGNTIYF. In nucleotides, the CDR3 is TGCGCCAGCAGCCAAGACAGGGCTTCTGGAAACACCATATATTTT. The gene calls are TRBV4-1 and TRBJ1-3; D perhaps matches TRBD1 (5 bases). CDR1 and CDR2 from the germline V gene are MGHRA and YSYEKL. V was shortened by 0 bases and J by 1 base, with 7 bases between the two germline ends. CDR3 size: 15 residues.

The CDR3 DNA follows: TGTGCCAGCAATCAGGGGTCGAGGTACAAGCAGTACTTC. This encodes CASNQGSRYKQYF. The rearrangement joins TRBV7-2 to TRBJ2-7; the D gene is possibly TRBD1 (6 bases). Germline V lookup: CDR1 SGHTA, CDR2 FQGNSA. V dropped 7 bases and J dropped 8 bases, with 18 bases sitting between them. This CDR3 is built from 13 residues.

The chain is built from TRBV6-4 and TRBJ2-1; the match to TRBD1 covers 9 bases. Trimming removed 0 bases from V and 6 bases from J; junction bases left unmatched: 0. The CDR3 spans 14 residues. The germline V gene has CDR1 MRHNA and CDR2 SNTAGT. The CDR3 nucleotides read TGTGCCAGCAGTGACTCGACAGGGGGCAATGAGCAGTTCTTC. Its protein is CASSDSTGGNEQFF.

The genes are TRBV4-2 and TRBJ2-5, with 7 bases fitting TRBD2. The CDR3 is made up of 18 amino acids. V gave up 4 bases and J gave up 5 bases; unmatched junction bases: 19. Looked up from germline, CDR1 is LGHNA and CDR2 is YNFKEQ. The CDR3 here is CASSLVGMATGGVETQYF. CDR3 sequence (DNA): TGTGCCAGCAGCCTCGTTGGGATGGCAACGGGAGGCGTGGAGACCCAGTACTTC.

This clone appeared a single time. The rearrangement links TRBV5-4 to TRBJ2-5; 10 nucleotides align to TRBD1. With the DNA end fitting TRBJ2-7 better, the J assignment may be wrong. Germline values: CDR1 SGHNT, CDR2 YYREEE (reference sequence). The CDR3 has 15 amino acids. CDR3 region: CASSPGQGRDYEQYF. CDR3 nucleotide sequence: TGTGCCAGCAGCCCGGGACAGGGGAGGGACTACGAGCAGTACTTC.

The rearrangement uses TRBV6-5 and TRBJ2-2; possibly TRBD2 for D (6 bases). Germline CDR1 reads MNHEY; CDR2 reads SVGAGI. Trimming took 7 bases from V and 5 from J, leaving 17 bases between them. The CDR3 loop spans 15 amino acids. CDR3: CASNRGWEETGELFF. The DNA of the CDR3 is TGTGCCAGCAATAGAGGTTGGGAGGAAACCGGGGAGCTGTTTTTT.

As DNA, the CDR3 is TGTGCCAGCGGGAATTTCGGGGGGGCAGGCAATCAGCCCCAGCATTTT. It specifies CASGNFGGAGNQPQHF. The chain recombines TRBV7-2 with TRBJ1-5, with D perhaps matching TRBD1 (6 bases). The CDR3 sequence is 16 residues long. In germline, CDR1 is SGHTA, CDR2 FQGNSA. V was shortened by 8 bases and J by 2 bases, with 19 bases between the two germline ends. Full variable domain (missing parts from reference TRBV7-2 and TRBJ1-5): GAGVSQSPSNKVTEKGKDVELRCDPISGHTALYWYRQSLGQGLEFLIYFQGNSAPDKSGLPSDRFSAERTGGSVSTLTIQRTQQEDSAVYLCASGNFGGAGNQPQHFGDGTRLSIL.

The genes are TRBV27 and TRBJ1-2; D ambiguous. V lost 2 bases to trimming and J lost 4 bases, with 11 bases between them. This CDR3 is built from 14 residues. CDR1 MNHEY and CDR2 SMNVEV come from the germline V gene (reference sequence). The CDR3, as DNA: TGTGCCAGCAGTTTAGAGGGCAGGAGCTATGGCTACACCTTC. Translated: CASSLEGRSYGYTF.

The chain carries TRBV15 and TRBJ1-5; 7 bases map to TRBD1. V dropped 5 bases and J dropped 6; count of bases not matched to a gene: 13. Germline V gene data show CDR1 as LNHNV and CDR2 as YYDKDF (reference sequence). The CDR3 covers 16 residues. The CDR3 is CATSGPGTAHAQPQHF. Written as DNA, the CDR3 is TGTGCCACCAGCGGCCCTGGGACAGCCCACGCTCAGCCCCAGCATTTT.

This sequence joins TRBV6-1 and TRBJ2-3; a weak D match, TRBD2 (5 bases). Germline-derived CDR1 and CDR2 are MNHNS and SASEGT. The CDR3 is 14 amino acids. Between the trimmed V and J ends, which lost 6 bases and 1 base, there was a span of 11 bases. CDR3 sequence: CASSNRDGTDTQYF. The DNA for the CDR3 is TGTGCCAGCAGCAACCGGGATGGCACAGATACGCAGTATTTT.

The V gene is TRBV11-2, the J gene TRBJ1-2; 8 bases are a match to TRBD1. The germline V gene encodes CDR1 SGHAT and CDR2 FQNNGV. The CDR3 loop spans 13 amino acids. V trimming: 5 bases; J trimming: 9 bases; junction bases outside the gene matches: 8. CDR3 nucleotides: TGTGCCAGCAGCCGCCCTCGACAGGGGCGCTACACCTTC. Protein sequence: CASSRPRQGRYTF.

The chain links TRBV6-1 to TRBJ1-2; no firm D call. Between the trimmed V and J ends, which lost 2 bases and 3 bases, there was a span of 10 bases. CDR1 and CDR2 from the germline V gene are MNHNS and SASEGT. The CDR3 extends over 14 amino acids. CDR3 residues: CASSESQAYYGYTF. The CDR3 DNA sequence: TGTGCCAGCAGTGAATCCCAGGCTTACTATGGCTACACCTTC.

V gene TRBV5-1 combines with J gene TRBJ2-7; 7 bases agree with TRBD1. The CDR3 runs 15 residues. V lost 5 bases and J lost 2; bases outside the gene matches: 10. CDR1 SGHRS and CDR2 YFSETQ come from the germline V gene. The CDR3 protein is CASRKGQASAYEQYF. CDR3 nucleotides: TGCGCCAGCAGAAAAGGACAGGCGAGCGCCTACGAGCAGTACTTC.